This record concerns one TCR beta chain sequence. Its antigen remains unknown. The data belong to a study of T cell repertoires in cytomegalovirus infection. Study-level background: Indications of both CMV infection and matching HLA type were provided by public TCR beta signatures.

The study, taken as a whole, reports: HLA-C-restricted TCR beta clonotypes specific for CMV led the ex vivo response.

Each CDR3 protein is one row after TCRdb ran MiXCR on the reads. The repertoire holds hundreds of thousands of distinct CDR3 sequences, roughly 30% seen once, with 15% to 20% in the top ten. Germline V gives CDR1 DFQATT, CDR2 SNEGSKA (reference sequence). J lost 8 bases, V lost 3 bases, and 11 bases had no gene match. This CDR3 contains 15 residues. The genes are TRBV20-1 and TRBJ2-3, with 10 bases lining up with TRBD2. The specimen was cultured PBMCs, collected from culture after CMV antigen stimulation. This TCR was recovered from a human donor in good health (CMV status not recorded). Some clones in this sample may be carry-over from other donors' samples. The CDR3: CSARKREGLWGTQYF. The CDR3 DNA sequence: TGCAGTGCTAGGAAGCGGGAGGGCCTCTGGGGTACGCAGTATTTT.